The rows below give T cell receptor beta chains drawn from one sample of a study of blood T cell repertoires in COVID-19. Here immunoSEQ multiplex PCR was the method, and the copy in TCRdb shows in-frame clones only, minus some. Here the sample spans over 250,000 clones, 88% being singletons. Sequenced input: PBMCs or T cells enriched from blood (not recorded which). All receptors derive from a woman in her sixties or seventies in a cohort exposed to, infected with or recovered from COVID-19 (not recorded which). The CDR3 runs from the conserved cysteine through the conserved F or W. The D gene is left open where the match is weak. Some rows have no size entry. The others give once, few or many, or a class for an expanded clone.

TRBV25-1	.	TRBJ1-6	.	TGTGCCAGCAGTCTAGGAAGGACCTATAATTCACCCCTCCACTTT	CASSLGRTYNSPLHF
TRBV27	.	TRBJ2-3	.	TGTGCCAGCCGATTCAGGGGCCGTGCAGATACGCAGTATTTT	CASRFRGRADTQYF
TRBV9	TRBD2	TRBJ2-2	.	TGTGCCAGCAGCGTCCCGCCTAGCGGGAGAACCACCGGGGAGCTGTTTTTT	CASSVPPSGRTTGELFF
TRBV2	TRBD1	TRBJ1-6	.	TGTGCCAGCAGCTCTACCGGGACAGGGAAAGGTTCACCCCTCCACTTT	CASSSTGTGKGSPLHF
TRBV6-2/TRBV6-3	TRBD2	TRBJ2-3	.	TGTGCCAGCAGTGGGGGGGAGCGCTCAGATACGCAGTATTTT	CASSGGERSDTQYF
TRBV2	.	TRBJ1-1	.	TGTGCCAGCAGTGAAGTCCGGGAGAAAGCTTTCTTT	CASSEVREKAFF
TRBV30	.	TRBJ2-3	.	TGTGCCTGGAAGGGGTGGAGCACAGATACGCAGTATTTT	CAWKGWSTDTQYF
TRBV15	.	TRBJ1-2	once	TGTGCCACCAGCCCCGGGGCTAACTATGGCTACACCTTC	CATSPGANYGYTF
TRBV11-3	TRBD2	TRBJ2-1	.	TGTGCCAGCAGCCGTCTAGCGGGAGGTGACAATGAGCAGTTCTTC	CASSRLAGGDNEQFF
TRBV3-1/TRBV3-2	.	TRBJ1-4	.	TGTGCCAGCAGCCCTGGGTGGGGGGAAGCAACTAATGAAAAACTGTTTTTT	CASSPGWGEATNEKLFF
TRBV27	.	TRBJ2-7	.	TGTGCCAGCAGTTTACTGTTCGGGAAGGACGAGCAGTACTTC	CASSLLFGKDEQYF
TRBV28	TRBD2	TRBJ2-1	.	TGTGCCAGCAGTTTTGTTAGCGGGAGGCTTGAGCAGTTCTTC	CASSFVSGRLEQFF
TRBV27	.	TRBJ2-3	.	TGTGCCAGCAGTTTGGGGCGGGAAGGAACAGATACGCAGTATTTT	CASSLGREGTDTQYF
TRBV27	TRBD1	TRBJ1-1	.	TGTGCCAGCAGCCTCTCGACAGGGTTCGCTGAAGCTTTCTTT	CASSLSTGFAEAFF
TRBV5-1	TRBD1	TRBJ1-6	.	TGCGCCAGCAGCTTACGAAGGCAGGGGGTTGATTCACCCCTCCACTTT	CASSLRRQGVDSPLHF
TRBV5-4	TRBD1	TRBJ1-2	.	TGTGCCAGCAGCTGGGCCGGGACAGGGGGGGGCTACACCTTC	CASSWAGTGGGYTF
TRBV9	.	TRBJ2-5	.	TGTGCCAGCAGCGGGGGGACAGCGGGAGTGGGAGAGACCCAGTACTTC	CASSGGTAGVGETQYF
TRBV27	TRBD2	TRBJ2-5	.	TGTGCCAGCAGCTCCAAAGCGGGGAAAGAGACCCAGTACTTC	CASSSKAGKETQYF
TRBV28	TRBD1	TRBJ1-3	.	TGTGCCAGCAGTCGGGCAGGGGGGACCCCTGGGGGAAACACCATATATTTT	CASSRAGGTPGGNTIYF
TRBV6-1	TRBD2	TRBJ2-1	.	TGTGCCAGCAGTGAAGGTGGTAGCGGGACGAGTGAGCAGTTCTTC	CASSEGGSGTSEQFF
TRBV5-8	TRBD1	TRBJ1-1	.	TGTGCCAGCAGCGTGGGACAGCCAAACACTGAAGCTTTCTTT	CASSVGQPNTEAFF
TRBV5-1	.	TRBJ2-2	.	TGCGCCAGCACGGGTATGACGAACACCGGGGAGCTGTTTTTT	CASTGMTNTGELFF
TRBV7-2	.	TRBJ2-4	.	TGTGCCAGCAGCTTATACAGAGAAAACATTCAGTACTTC	CASSLYRENIQYF
TRBV7-3	.	TRBJ2-3	.	TGTGCCAGCAGTTCCGACTTTAGCGGTAGCACAGATACGCAGTATTTT	CASSSDFSGSTDTQYF
TRBV7-9	TRBD1	TRBJ1-2	.	TGTGCCAGCAGGGGTACAGGGGGCGCATATGGCTACACCTTC	CASRGTGGAYGYTF
TRBV28	TRBD2	TRBJ2-1	.	TGTGCCAGCAGTTTGCCGGGGACTAGCGGGAGCAAGGGGTTCTTC	CASSLPGTSGSKGFF
TRBV6-4	.	TRBJ1-5	.	TGTGCCAGCAGTGAACAGGGCGGACAGCCCCAGCATTTT	CASSEQGGQPQHF
TRBV7-3	TRBD1	TRBJ2-2	.	TGTGCCAGCAGCGTCCAGGGGGCCGGGGAGCTGTTTTTT	CASSVQGAGELFF
TRBV6-2/TRBV6-3	.	TRBJ2-3	.	TGTGCCAGCAGTTCCCTAGTCACAGATACGCAGTATTTT	CASSSLVTDTQYF
TRBV11-2	.	TRBJ2-1	few	TGTGCCAGCAGCCCAGTAGGCCCAGGGACCTACAATGAGCAGTTCTTC	CASSPVGPGTYNEQFF
TRBV27	.	TRBJ1-2	.	TGTGCCAGCAGTTTAAGGGAGGGGGGAGGCTACACCTTC	CASSLREGGGYTF
TRBV28	.	TRBJ1-2	.	TGTGCCAGCCTATTGGGAGGCTATGGCTACACCTTC	CASLLGGYGYTF
TRBV5-8	TRBD1	TRBJ2-5	.	TGTGCCAGCAGGTCGACAGGGGTGGAGACCCAGTACTTC	CASRSTGVETQYF
TRBV21-1	.	TRBJ2-1	.	TGTGCCAGCAGCCGACCTAGCGGGAGATGGAATGAGCAGTTCTTC	CASSRPSGRWNEQFF
TRBV5-1	TRBD1	TRBJ2-7	.	TGCGCCAGCAGCTTGGAAACAGGGGGATGGGAGTTGGACTTC	CASSLETGGWELDF
TRBV7-9	TRBD1	TRBJ1-3	.	TGTGCCAGCAGCTTCGCAGGGGGTGGAAACACCATATATTTT	CASSFAGGGNTIYF
TRBV5-4	.	TRBJ1-1	.	TGTGCCAGCAGCAAACAAGTAATGAACACTGAAGCTTTCTTT	CASSKQVMNTEAFF
TRBV7-2	TRBD1	TRBJ2-3	few	TGTGCCAGCAGCTTAGCGATTCATGCCGGGACAGGGCTCACAGATACGCAGTATTTT	CASSLAIHAGTGLTDTQYF
TRBV30	.	TRBJ2-7	.	TGTGCCTGGAGTGGACAGGGAGGACTTTACGAGCAGTACTTC	CAWSGQGGLYEQYF
TRBV27	TRBD1	TRBJ2-7	.	TGTGCCAGCAGTTTATCGGGCCTTGGTAGGGGGCCTGGTTACGAGCAGTACTTC	CASSLSGLGRGPGYEQYF
TRBV9	TRBD1	TRBJ2-7	.	TGTGCCAGCAGCGTAGGTAGTAGGGGACAGGGGGTTTTCCACTCCTACGAGCAGTACTTC	CASSVGSRGQGVFHSYEQYF
TRBV4-3	.	TRBJ2-5	.	TGCGCCAGCAGTACTAGCTGGTCGTACCAAGAGACCCAGTACTTC	CASSTSWSYQETQYF
TRBV28	TRBD2	TRBJ2-7	.	TGTGCCAGCAGTTTAGGGAGGGGCTTCTCCTACGAGCAGTACTTC	CASSLGRGFSYEQYF
TRBV19	TRBD1	TRBJ2-2	.	TGTGCCAGTAGTATAAGGGGACAGGGGACCGGGGAGCTGTTTTTT	CASSIRGQGTGELFF
TRBV7-2	TRBD2	TRBJ2-1	once	TGTGCCAGCAGCTTATTACCGGGACTACCCAATGAGCAGTTCTTC	CASSLLPGLPNEQFF
TRBV29-1	TRBD1	TRBJ1-4	.	TGCAGCGTTACAGGGGGGTTGCGTACTAATGAAAAACTGTTTTTT	CSVTGGLRTNEKLFF
TRBV29-1	.	TRBJ2-3	.	TGCAGCGTTTCCCCGGGAGCGGAGGATACGCAGTATTTT	CSVSPGAEDTQYF
TRBV28	TRBD2	TRBJ2-1	.	TGTGCCAGCAGTTTATCAGGGTTACTAGCGGGAGGCTCCTACAATGAGCAGTTCTTC	CASSLSGLLAGGSYNEQFF
TRBV10-2	.	TRBJ2-7	.	TGCGCCAGCAGTTATCCAGGGATGATGGGCTACGAGCAGTACTTC	CASSYPGMMGYEQYF
TRBV7-9	TRBD1	TRBJ2-7	.	TGTGCCAGCAGCCTAGACCCCGGGACAGGGACCGAGCAGTACTTC	CASSLDPGTGTEQYF
TRBV19	.	TRBJ2-1	.	TGTGCCAGTAGGGGCTATGAGCAGTTCTTC	CASRGYEQFF
TRBV6-1	.	TRBJ1-3	few	TGTGCCAGCAGTGATGGGGCTGGCGGAAACACCATATATTTT	CASSDGAGGNTIYF
TRBV19	.	TRBJ2-1	.	TGTGCCAGTCGCGGAGATCCAGCGACTGAGCAGTTCTTC	CASRGDPATEQFF
TRBV7-8	TRBD1	TRBJ1-1	.	TGTGCCAGCAGCCCAACAGGGGCCCGCACTGAAGCTTTCTTT	CASSPTGARTEAFF
TRBV5-6	TRBD2	TRBJ2-4	.	TGTGCCAGCAGCTTGGGGAGCGGGAGGGCCGGGAACATTCAGTACTTC	CASSLGSGRAGNIQYF